This T cell receptor beta chain was identified during a study of regulatory T cells in long-lasting Graves disease. The CDR3 totals 17 residues. V lost 2 bases, J lost 4 bases, and 11 bases stayed unmatched. The germline gives CDR1 SGHTS, CDR2 YDEGEE. Relying on iRepertoire HTBI primers and Arm-PCR of CDR3 regions, the team built TCR beta libraries. TCRdb passed the multiplex PCR reads through MiXCR, listing each CDR3 protein once. Of over 450,000 distinct CDR3 sequences listed, around 12% were seen once; the top ten hold 7.5% to 9%. Study-wide results and limits: The persistent group shared 2,741 public clonotypes, more than the approximately 1,000 shared by new patients.

This clonotype was seen many times. As yet, its antigen is unknown. Time point given: newly diagnosed GD, antithyroid drugs for less than 3 months. Making the TCR library involved RNA that had been extracted from PBMCs. Guidelines of the American Thyroid Association were used to diagnose Graves' disease. From each patient, around 10 milliliters of peripheral blood was drawn and collected into an EDTA anticoagulant tube. The same data also went into a second study, on T cells in Graves' hyperthyroidism and ophthalmopathy. That work adds: The authors' 13 V-J model separated ophthalmopathy from stable hyperthyroidism.

Sequencing used peripheral blood mononuclear cells (PBMCs), obtained at new diagnosis, from a patient treated with antithyroid drugs. The V gene is TRBV5-8, the J gene TRBJ1-1; 10 nucleotides match TRBD1. The receptor comes from a woman aged 25-40 years with Graves disease. CDR3 in amino acids: CASSLGFGDRGPTEAFF. The CDR3 DNA reads as TGTGCCAGCAGCTTAGGCTTCGGAGACAGGGGGCCCACTGAAGCTTTCTTT.